A single sample is the source of the 22 T cell receptor beta chains below, sequenced in a study of early T cells in non-severe SARS-CoV-2 infection. Each CDR3 protein is one row after TCRdb ran MiXCR on the 5' RACE reads. The sample has some 40,000 distinct CDR3 sequences; 6% to 7% are singletons. The material sequenced was whole blood, taken at baseline. Every receptor here comes from an adult who was a healthcare worker with PCR-confirmed SARS-CoV-2 infection or an uninfected control (not recorded which).

This clonotype was found many times. The chain has TRBV6-6 and TRBJ2-5; D ambiguous. The ends were cut back, 7 bases at V and 3 bases at J, with 12 bases in the middle. Germline V lookup: CDR1 MNHNY, CDR2 SVGAGI (reference sequence). The CDR3 has 13 residues. CDR3 loop: CASTLSNKETQYF. In nucleotides, the CDR3 is TGTGCCAGCACTCTCAGTAATAAAGAGACCCAGTACTTC.

This clonotype was found many times. This chain uses TRBV5-8 with TRBJ1-1, with TRBD1 as a possible D gene (6 bases). With 4 bases removed from V and 0 bases from J, the gap between germline ends came to 19 bases. The CDR3 sequence is 17 residues long. Germline V gene data show CDR1 as SGHTS and CDR2 as YDEGEE. This CDR3 reads CASSPLRGGSMNTEAFF. The CDR3 region has the DNA TGTGCCAGCAGCCCCCTCAGAGGGGGATCCATGAACACTGAAGCTTTCTTT.

This clonotype was seen ten or more times. The CDR3 region is CASSALAGVAEQFF. CDR3 bases: TGTGCCAGCAGCGCACTAGCGGGAGTAGCTGAGCAGTTCTTC. J is TRBJ2-1 and V is TRBV9; 11 nucleotides line up with TRBD2. V lost 3 bases to trimming and J lost 9 bases; unmatched junction nucleotides: 5. The CDR3 loop spans 14 amino acids. Germline V gene data show CDR1 as SGDLS and CDR2 as YYNGEE.

In this sample, this clonotype turned up many times. The chain recombines TRBV7-6 with TRBJ1-1; D ambiguous. V was clipped by 4 bases and J by 4 bases, with 13 bases between them. The CDR3 is 14 amino acids. Germline loops: CDR1 SGHVS, CDR2 FNYEAQ. In DNA, the CDR3 is TGTGCCAGCAGCTCAATAAAGGCTGCCACTGAAGCTTTCTTT. Protein sequence: CASSSIKAATEAFF.

This clonotype was found many times. This CDR3 reads CASSLGGIYNEQFF. CDR3 nucleotides: TGTGCCAGCAGTCTTGGAGGGATCTACAATGAGCAGTTCTTC. The chain couples TRBV2 to TRBJ2-1, with D possibly matching TRBD2 (6 bases). CDR3 length equals 14 residues. CDR1 is SNHLY, CDR2 FYNNEI, per germline. Trimming shortened V by 5 bases and J by 3 bases, and 11 bases separated the two germline ends.

This clonotype is a singleton in its sample. V and J are TRBV10-3 and TRBJ2-7; D may be TRBD1 (6 bases). Looked up from germline, CDR1 is ENHRY and CDR2 is SYGVKD. V was cut by 5 bases and J by 2 bases, with 16 bases left in between. The CDR3 contains 15 residues. CDR3 amino acids: CAISKKGDKAYEQYF. The CDR3 nucleotides are TGTGCCATCAGTAAAAAGGGGGATAAGGCCTACGAGCAGTACTTC.

In DNA, the CDR3 is TGTGCCACCAGCAGAGATTGGGGGGACGAGGATAGCGAGCAGTACTTC. The encoded protein is CATSRDWGDEDSEQYF. V gene TRBV15 combines with J gene TRBJ2-7; D perhaps matches TRBD2 (6 bases). Germline CDR1 is LNHNV and CDR2 is YYDKDF (reference sequence). The V end lost 0 bases, the J end lost 6 bases, and 18 bases lay between the germline ends. The CDR3 consists of 16 residues.

This clonotype showed up just a few times. The V call is TRBV12-3 or TRBV12-4, the J call TRBJ2-7, with 8 bases identical to TRBD1. The CDR3 has 13 residues. V trimming: 10 bases; J trimming: 6 bases; junction bases outside the gene matches: 11. CDR3 in DNA: TGTGCCATCGGTACAACAGGGGGGTTCGAGCAGTACTTC. It codes for CAIGTTGGFEQYF.

V and J are TRBV20-1 and TRBJ2-5, with a possible D match to TRBD2 (5 bases). V shed 6 bases and J shed 4 bases, with 12 bases lying between them. CDR1 and CDR2 from the germline V gene are DFQATT and SNEGSKA (reference sequence). The CDR3 extends over 12 amino acids. CDR3 protein: CSALVSGETQYF. DNA of the CDR3: TGCAGTGCCCTCGTAAGCGGAGAGACCCAGTACTTC.

In its sample, this clonotype was seen many times. This chain joins TRBV7-9 and TRBJ1-1; D uncertain. The germline gives CDR1 SEHNR, CDR2 FQNEAQ (reference sequence). The CDR3 has 16 residues. Trimming took off 5 bases at V and 3 bases at J, with 19 bases between the two ends. The CDR3 sequence: CASSISPKVVHTEAFF. The CDR3 region has the DNA TGTGCCAGCAGCATTTCTCCCAAGGTGGTCCACACTGAAGCTTTCTTT.

The table lists this clonotype with many counts. J is TRBJ2-3 and V is TRBV2; TRBD2 matches 10 bases. The CDR3 is made up of 14 amino acids. Germline assignment: CDR1 SNHLY and CDR2 FYNNEI. Trimming cost V 7 bases and J 3 bases; bases outside gene matches: 4. CDR3 sequence reads: CASIIAGGTDTQYF. CDR3 DNA: TGTGCCAGCATTATAGCGGGAGGTACAGATACGCAGTATTTT.

The chain carries TRBV29-1 and TRBJ2-1; D possibly corresponds to TRBD1 (6 bases). This CDR3 spans 13 amino acids. V lost 5 bases and J 4 bases, leaving 12 bases between the germline ends. CDR1 is SQVTM and CDR2 is ANQGSEA in the germline V gene. CDR3 DNA: TGCAGCGTTCAAGGCAGGGGATACAATGAGCAGTTCTTC. Translating it yields CSVQGRGYNEQFF.

There are a few counts of this clonotype. This chain uses TRBV6-5 with TRBJ2-7; no clear D gene. The germline V gene encodes CDR1 MNHEY and CDR2 SVGAGI. CDR3 length: 15 amino acids. The V gene lost 0 bases and the J gene lost 0 bases, with 9 bases spanning the gap. The CDR3 nucleotides read TGTGCCAGCAGTTACTCTAGGCTAAGCTCCTACGAGCAGTACTTC. Its translation: CASSYSRLSSYEQYF.

This clonotype was detected many times. The J gene is TRBJ2-2, the V gene TRBV5-1; D not certain. This CDR3 has 14 amino acids. V was shortened by 0 bases and J by 7 bases, with 10 bases between the two germline ends. Germline-derived CDR1 and CDR2 are SGHRS and YFSETQ. The CDR3 nucleotides are TGCGCCAGCAGCTTGGAAGCCTTCGGCGGGGAGCTGTTTTTT. This gives the protein CASSLEAFGGELFF. Together with reference TRBV5-1 and TRBJ2-2, the CDR3 gives the full variable domain: KAGVTQTPRYLIKTRGQQVTLSCSPISGHRSVSWYQQTPGQGLQFLFEYFSETQRNKGNFPGRFSGRQFSNSRSEMNVSTLELGDSALYLCASSLEAFGGELFFGEGSRLTVL.

There are a few counts of this clonotype. The chain links TRBV4-1 to TRBJ1-1, with TRBD1 matching 9 bases. The length of the CDR3 is 15 residues. V shed 4 bases, J shed 4 bases, and the junction held 7 bases outside the gene matches. Germline V CDR1 and CDR2: MGHRA, YSYEKL. CDR3 sequence: CASSRQPGQGTEAFF. The CDR3 coding sequence is TGCGCCAGCAGCCGACAACCGGGACAGGGCACTGAAGCTTTCTTT.

This clonotype was counted only a few times. The chain employs TRBV2 and TRBJ2-1, with 7 bases lining up with TRBD2. The germline gives CDR1 SNHLY, CDR2 FYNNEI. The CDR3 is made up of 15 amino acids. V was clipped by 5 bases and J by 7 bases; unmatched bases: 11. In nucleotides, the CDR3 is TGTGCCAGCAGTACCCGAGCGGGGCTAGGGAATGAGCAGTTCTTC. Residues: CASSTRAGLGNEQFF.

This clonotype has a handful of counts. This rearrangement joins TRBV15 to TRBJ2-1; 7 bases are shared with TRBD2. The CDR3 contains 15 residues. V trimming: 5 bases; J trimming: 7 bases; junction bases outside the gene matches: 11. The V gene's germline CDR1 is LNHNV and CDR2 YYDKDF (reference sequence). CDR3 region: CATSVVASGTNEQFF. The CDR3 nucleotides read TGTGCCACCAGCGTTGTGGCTAGCGGAACGAATGAGCAGTTCTTC. The full variable domain, completed using reference TRBV15 and TRBJ2-1, is DAMVIQNPRYQVTQFGKPVTLSCSQTLNHNVMYWYQQKSSQAPKLLFHYYDKDFNNEADTPDNFQSRRPNTSFCFLDIRSPGLGDTAMYLCATSVVASGTNEQFFGPGTRLTVL.

J is TRBJ1-2 and V is TRBV12-3 or TRBV12-4; D might be TRBD1 (6 bases). V dropped 5 bases and J dropped 7 bases, with 17 bases sitting between them. The CDR3 runs to 14 residues. The CDR3 region has the DNA TGTGCCAGCAGTCCCCGGTGGGGGGCGCGTGGCTACACCTTC. Its protein product is CASSPRWGARGYTF.

The J gene is TRBJ2-6, the V gene TRBV12-3 or TRBV12-4; D is unresolved. The CDR3 consists of 12 residues. V lost 8 bases, J lost 2 bases, and 4 bases lay in between. CDR3 bases: TGTGCCAGCCAGCCTGGGGCCAACGTCCTGACTTTC. Protein product: CASQPGANVLTF.

This clonotype was seen more than once but under ten times. The gene calls are TRBV6-2 or TRBV6-3 and TRBJ2-2; 10 nucleotides align to TRBD1. Germline V CDR1 and CDR2: MNHEY, SVGEGT. This CDR3 has 18 residues. The ends lost 8 bases at V and 4 bases at J; junction bases unmatched: 16. The DNA of the CDR3 is TGTGCCAGCTGGACCTACCTGAGACAGGGGGCGAGCACCGGGGAGCTGTTTTTT. This gives the protein CASWTYLRQGASTGELFF.

Note on this clonotype: A clone one base away is much larger, so this may be a read error. This sequence joins TRBV7-9 and TRBJ1-1; D remains unclear. In germline, CDR1 is SEHNR, CDR2 FQNEAQ (reference sequence). This CDR3 region has 11 residues. CDR3 DNA: TGTGCCAACAGCTTAGCCACTGAAGCTTTCTTT. It is translated as CANSLATEAFF.

This chain joins TRBV28 and TRBJ1-1; 7 bases are a match to TRBD1. This CDR3 contains 15 residues. Unmatched junction bases numbered 11, after V lost 4 bases and J lost 6 bases. Looked up from germline, CDR1 is MDHEN and CDR2 is SYDVKM. The chain's CDR3 is CASSSPFRGFSEAFF. The CDR3 DNA is TGTGCCAGCAGTTCGCCGTTCAGGGGGTTCTCTGAAGCTTTCTTT.